Ten or more counts support the clone carrying this T cell receptor (beta chain). Its antigen remains unidentified. Sequenced by immunoSEQ multiplex PCR; TCRdb stores in-frame clones only, minus some. This record lists 35,000 to 55,000 clones, none seen once only, and the top ten clones contain roughly 2.3%. J lost 5 bases, V lost 0 bases, and 3 bases had no gene match. The CDR3 is 14 residues long. CDR1 and CDR2 from the germline V gene are GTSNPN and SVGIG (reference sequence). The record originates from a study of T cells after posttransplantation cyclophosphamide. General observations from the study: After PTCy, TRB diversity resembled that of CNI/methotrexate controls.

This chain links TRBV30 with TRBJ1-3; 8 bases agree with TRBD1. The receptor was derived from a man aged 40-50 years in good health, CMV-negative, and a related stem cell transplant donor. Specimen: PBMCs. DNA of the CDR3: TGTGCCTGGAGTGTACGGGACAGGCGAAACACCATATATTTT. Protein product: CAWSVRDRRNTIYF. The full variable domain, its missing parts supplied by reference TRBV30 and TRBJ1-3, is SQTIHQWPATLVQPVGSPLSLECTVEGTSNPNLYWYRQAAGRGLQLLFYSVGIGQISSEVPQNLSASRPQDRQFILSSKKLLLSDSGFYLCAWSVRDRRNTIYFGEGSWLTVV.